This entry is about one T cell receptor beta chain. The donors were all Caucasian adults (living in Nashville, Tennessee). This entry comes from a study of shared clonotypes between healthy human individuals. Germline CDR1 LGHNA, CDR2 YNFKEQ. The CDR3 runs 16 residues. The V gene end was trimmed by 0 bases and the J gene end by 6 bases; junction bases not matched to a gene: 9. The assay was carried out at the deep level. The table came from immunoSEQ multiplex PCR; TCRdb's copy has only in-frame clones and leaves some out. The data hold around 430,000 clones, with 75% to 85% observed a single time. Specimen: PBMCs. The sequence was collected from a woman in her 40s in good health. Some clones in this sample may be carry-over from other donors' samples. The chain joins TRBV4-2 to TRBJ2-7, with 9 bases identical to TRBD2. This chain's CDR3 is CASSQEVGGRAGEQYF. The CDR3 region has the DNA TGTGCCAGCAGCCAAGAAGTGGGCGGGAGGGCCGGCGAGCAGTACTTC.